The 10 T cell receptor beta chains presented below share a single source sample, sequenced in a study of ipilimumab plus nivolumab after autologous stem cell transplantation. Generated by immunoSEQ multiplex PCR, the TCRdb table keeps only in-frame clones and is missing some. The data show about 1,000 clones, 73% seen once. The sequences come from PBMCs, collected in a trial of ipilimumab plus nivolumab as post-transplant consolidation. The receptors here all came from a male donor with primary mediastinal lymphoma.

The CDR3 here is CASSWRAEDYGYTF. In DNA, the CDR3 is TGTGCCAGCAGCTGGCGGGCCGAGGACTATGGCTACACCTTC. J is TRBJ1-2 and V is TRBV6-6; unclear D gene. This CDR3 has 14 residues. Germline loops: CDR1 MNHNY, CDR2 SVGAGI (reference sequence). Trimming left V 6 bases short and J 3 bases short, with 14 bases between.

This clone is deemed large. The CDR3 DNA is TGTGCCAGCAGTTGGGCGGAATCCTATGGCTACACCTTC. Amino acids: CASSWAESYGYTF. The chain couples TRBV6-5 to TRBJ1-2; D not certain. The V gene's germline CDR1 is MNHEY and CDR2 SVGAGI. CDR3 size: 13 residues. With 4 bases removed from V and 4 bases from J, the gap between germline ends came to 10 bases.

The CDR3 nucleotides read TGCGCCAGCAGCCACTCGTCCCGGGACAGTAACAATGAGCAGTTCTTC. This translates into CASSHSSRDSNNEQFF. The J gene is TRBJ2-1, the V gene TRBV4-1, with 7 bases lining up with TRBD1. V shed 3 bases, J shed 5 bases, and the junction held 10 bases outside the gene matches. Per the germline V gene, CDR1 is MGHRA and CDR2 is YSYEKL. This CDR3 spans 16 amino acids.

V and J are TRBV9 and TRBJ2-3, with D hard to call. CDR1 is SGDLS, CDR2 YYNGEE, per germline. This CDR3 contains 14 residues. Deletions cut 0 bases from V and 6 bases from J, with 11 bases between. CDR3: CASSVGPRIDTQYF. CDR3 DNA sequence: TGTGCCAGCAGCGTAGGGCCTCGAATCGATACGCAGTATTTT.

Here the CDR3 DNA reads TGTGCCAGCAGCTTAGTATGGCTAGCGGCTATCACCGGGGAGCTGTTTTTT. Protein product: CASSLVWLAAITGELFF. This chain joins TRBV7-9 and TRBJ2-2, with 7 bases aligning to TRBD2. J lost 4 bases, V lost 1 base, and 9 bases had no gene match. The V gene's germline CDR1 is SEHNR and CDR2 FQNEAQ (reference sequence). The CDR3 totals 17 residues.

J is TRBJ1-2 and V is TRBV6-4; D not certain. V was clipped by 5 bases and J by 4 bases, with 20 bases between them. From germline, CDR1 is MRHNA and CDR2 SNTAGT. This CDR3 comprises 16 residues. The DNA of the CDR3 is TGTGCCAGCAGTATAAAGTGCCACGGAAAGACCTATGGCTACACCTTC. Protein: CASSIKCHGKTYGYTF.

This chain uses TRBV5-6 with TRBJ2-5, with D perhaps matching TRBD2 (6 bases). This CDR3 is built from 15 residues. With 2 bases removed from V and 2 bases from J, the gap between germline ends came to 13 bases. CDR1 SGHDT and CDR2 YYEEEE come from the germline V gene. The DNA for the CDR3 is TGTGCCAGCAGCTTAACCCGACGGGGGCAAGAGACCCAGTACTTC. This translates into CASSLTRRGQETQYF.

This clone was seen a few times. The CDR3 reads CASSLGQGVDEQYF. The CDR3 DNA reads as TGCGCCAGCAGCCTGGGACAGGGCGTAGACGAGCAGTACTTC. This sequence joins TRBV4-1 and TRBJ2-7, with 9 bases matching TRBD1. The V gene end was trimmed by 4 bases and the J gene end by 5 bases; junction bases not matched to a gene: 6. The CDR3 is made up of 14 amino acids. Per germline, CDR1 MGHRA and CDR2 YSYEKL.

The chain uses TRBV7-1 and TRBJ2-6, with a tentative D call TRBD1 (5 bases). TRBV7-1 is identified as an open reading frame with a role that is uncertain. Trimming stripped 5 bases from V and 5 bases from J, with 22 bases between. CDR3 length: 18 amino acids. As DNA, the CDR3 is TGTGCCAGCAGCGAGCACTTCACGAGGACAAGTCGGGCCAACGTCCTGACTTTC. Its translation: CASSEHFTRTSRANVLTF.

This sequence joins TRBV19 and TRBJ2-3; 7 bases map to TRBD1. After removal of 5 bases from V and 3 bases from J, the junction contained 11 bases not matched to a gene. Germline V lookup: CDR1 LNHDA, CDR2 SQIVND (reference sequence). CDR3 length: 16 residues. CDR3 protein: CASSRPTGEGTDTQYF. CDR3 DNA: TGTGCCAGTAGTCGACCAACAGGGGAAGGGACAGATACGCAGTATTTT. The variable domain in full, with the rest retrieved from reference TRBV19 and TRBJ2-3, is DGGITQSPKYLFRKEGQNVTLSCEQNLNHDAMYWYRQDPGQGLRLIYYSQIVNDFQKGDIAEGYSVSREKKESFPLTVTSAQKNPTAFYLCASSRPTGEGTDTQYFGPGTRLTVL.